This T cell receptor (beta chain) is drawn from a study of cytomegalovirus exposure and HLA in healthy donors. Overall study results and limits: As a later analysis showed, a missense DCLRE1C variant was linked to trimming of TCR beta V- and J-genes. In a later analysis, the majority of CMV-associated beta chains seemingly showed HLA restriction.

CDR3 length equals 17 residues. CDR1 and CDR2 (germline): SEHNR, FQNEAQ (reference sequence). Losses at the gene ends were 5 bases for V and 3 bases for J; bases not matched to a gene: 16. The table lists this clone with a count of one. Its antigen is still unknown. PCR involved 60 Vbeta and 13 Jbeta primers. The protocol was immunoSEQ multiplex PCR, while the TCRdb copy is restricted to in-frame clones and leaves out a portion. The sample lists around 160,000 clones, 75% occurring once. This TCR derives from a male donor in good health and CMV-seronegative. Sequences were obtained from PBMCs. The genes are TRBV7-9 and TRBJ2-7, with 7 bases matching TRBD1. CDR3 residues: CASSSTYVGTVVYEQYF. The CDR3 bases are TGTGCCAGCAGCAGCACTTACGTGGGGACAGTGGTCTACGAGCAGTACTTC.